This T cell receptor beta chain was identified during a study of CXCR3-negative and CXCR3-positive naive CD8 T cells. Overall study findings and caveats: Against CXCR3-negative naive cells, CXCR3-positive naive cells showed more hydrophobic TRB CDR3s. Both naive subsets showed comparably high diversity, and memory CD8+ cells showed much lower diversity. Memory cells differed in TRBV-TRBJ usage, but naive CXCR3-negative and CXCR3-positive cells had similar usage. Comparison of naive subsets found surface CD5 to be comparable, and TCR strength was inferred on the basis of TRB CDR3 properties.

Cells classed as naive CD8+ T cells were CD45RO-CCR7+CD27+CD95-. Of note for this clonotype: Its target is not known.

There are 13 residues in the CDR3. The authors prepared UMI-labeled TRB cDNA libraries by 5' RACE. TCRdb re-called the 5' RACE reads and shows each CDR3 protein once, DNA omitted. This table lists some 150,000 distinct CDR3 sequences. The V gene is TRBV12-3 or TRBV12-4, the J gene TRBJ1-1; TCRdb indicates TRBD1, and absent DNA this call remains unverified. This receptor was obtained from a human donor in good health. Some clones in this sample may be carry-over from other donors' samples. Specimen: naive CXCR3+ CD8+ T cells from blood. As for subset: CD45RO-CCR7+CD27+CD95- naive CD8+ T cells expressing CXCR3 (TNR3+). This CDR3 is CASSGQLNTEAFF.